Listed here are 29 T cell receptor beta chains from one sample, sequenced in a study of blood T cell repertoires in COVID-19. Sequencing used immunoSEQ multiplex PCR; TCRdb keeps in-frame clones, though not all of them. The sample holds about 68,000 clones; 85% to 90% are singletons and the top ten take more than 3.5%. Sequencing used peripheral blood. Source of these receptors: a man aged 50 to 60 with acute or convalescent COVID-19.

The chain combines TRBV7-2 with TRBJ2-7; the match to TRBD2 covers 10 bases. J lost 2 bases, V lost 1 base, and 5 bases had no gene match. The CDR3 totals 16 residues. CDR1 is SGHTA, CDR2 FQGNSA, per germline. CDR3 bases: TGTGCCAGCAGCTTAGTGGGAGCGGGAGGGCCCTACGAGCAGTACTTC. It is translated as CASSLVGAGGPYEQYF.

The chain has TRBV6-1 and TRBJ1-2; possibly TRBD1 for D (5 bases). Germline lookup yields CDR1 MNHNS and CDR2 SASEGT. V was trimmed by 2 bases and J by 6 bases, leaving 10 bases between them. This CDR3 contains 13 residues. The CDR3 DNA sequence: TGTGCCAGCAGTGAATCAGCGGGGGATGGCTACACCTTC. It yields the protein CASSESAGDGYTF.

This clone has a single count. This chain links TRBV5-1 with TRBJ1-2, with unresolved D. CDR1 SGHRS and CDR2 YFSETQ come from the germline V gene. V lost 4 bases and J 6 bases, leaving 13 bases between the germline ends. This CDR3 spans 13 amino acids. Here the CDR3 reads CASSPEGWDGYTF. In DNA, the CDR3 is TGCGCCAGCAGCCCGGAGGGTTGGGATGGCTACACCTTC.

J is TRBJ2-7 and V is TRBV25-1; 9 bases agree with TRBD1. Germline CDR1 is MGHDK and CDR2 is SYGVNS. The V and J ends lost 7 bases and 5 bases, in that order; junction bases with no gene match: 15. This CDR3 spans 16 amino acids. CDR3 loop: CASTPISGDRVHEQYF. CDR3 coding DNA: TGTGCCAGCACCCCCATCTCTGGGGACAGGGTCCACGAGCAGTACTTC.

This clone was observed a few times. V usage is TRBV7-2 and J usage is TRBJ1-2; 11 positions match TRBD1. This CDR3 spans 17 amino acids. CDR1 SGHTA and CDR2 FQGNSA come from the germline V gene. The trim removed 5 bases at V and 4 bases at J, leaving 12 bases unmatched. CDR3 DNA sequence: TGTGCCAGCAGCCTAGGGGGGACAGGGGGTTTCAGCTATGGCTACACCTTC. Protein: CASSLGGTGGFSYGYTF.

The genes are TRBV28 and TRBJ2-7; no reliable D call. CDR1 and CDR2 (germline): MDHEN, SYDVKM. Trimming left V 6 bases short and J 6 bases short, with 15 bases between. The CDR3 spans 13 residues. The chain's CDR3 is CASSPLSEAEQYF. DNA for the CDR3: TGTGCCAGCAGCCCTTTATCTGAGGCCGAGCAGTACTTC.

This clone came up a few times. V is TRBV28 and J is TRBJ2-7; 9 bases line up with TRBD1. The CDR3 is made up of 14 amino acids. CDR1 and CDR2 (germline): MDHEN, SYDVKM. With 6 bases clipped from V and 6 bases from J, the junction kept 9 bases outside the gene matches. The CDR3 loop is CASSNPGQGIEQYF. The CDR3 nucleotides are TGTGCCAGCAGCAACCCGGGACAGGGAATCGAGCAGTACTTC.

The rearrangement links TRBV27 to TRBJ1-3; D is unresolved. CDR1 MNHEY and CDR2 SMNVEV come from the germline V gene (reference sequence). The CDR3 consists of 16 residues. Trimming shortened V by 2 bases and J by 0 bases, and 11 bases separated the two germline ends. The CDR3 DNA is TGTGCCAGCAGTTTAGTCACACCCCACTCTGGAAACACCATATATTTT. Residues: CASSLVTPHSGNTIYF.

J is TRBJ2-2 and V is TRBV9, with D tentatively TRBD2 (6 bases). V was cut by 0 bases and J by 1 base, with 10 bases left in between. Germline V CDR1 and CDR2: SGDLS, YYNGEE. This CDR3 has 16 residues. CDR3 residues: CASSVAGVGNTGELFF. The CDR3, as DNA: TGTGCCAGCAGCGTAGCGGGGGTTGGGAACACCGGGGAGCTGTTTTTT.

V usage is TRBV27 and J usage is TRBJ2-1, with 7 bases fitting TRBD2. The J segment lost 10 bases and the V segment lost 0 bases, leaving 6 bases of the junction unmatched. Germline V CDR1 and CDR2: MNHEY, SMNVEV (reference sequence). CDR3 size: 14 residues. The CDR3 nucleotides read TGTGCCAGCAGTTTATCGAGAGTAGCGGGCGAGCAGTTCTTC. Its translation is CASSLSRVAGEQFF.

V and J are TRBV6-5 and TRBJ2-7, with 9 bases matching TRBD1. Germline V CDR1 and CDR2: MNHEY, SVGAGI. The CDR3 is made up of 15 amino acids. Unmatched junction bases numbered 13, after V lost 6 bases and J lost 7 bases. CDR3 in amino acids: CASRAGTGSWGEQYF. The CDR3 DNA is TGTGCCAGCAGAGCCGGGACAGGGTCATGGGGTGAGCAGTACTTC.

The V and J genes are TRBV25-1 and TRBJ1-1, with no clear D. The CDR3 extends over 14 amino acids. Trimming pared 1 base from V and 3 bases from J, leaving 9 bases between. CDR1 and CDR2 (germline): MGHDK, SYGVNS. The CDR3 loop is CASSEWLADTEAFF. For the CDR3, the DNA is TGTGCCAGCAGTGAATGGCTGGCGGACACTGAAGCTTTCTTT.

J is TRBJ2-7 and V is TRBV7-3; weak D call: TRBD1 (5 bases). CDR3 size: 14 residues. Germline assignment: CDR1 SGHTA and CDR2 FQGTGA. V lost 5 bases to trimming and J lost 5 bases, with 16 bases between them. The CDR3 region has the DNA TGTGCCAGCAGCCCAAAAGGGGCCCCCCACGAGCAGTACTTC. Its protein product is CASSPKGAPHEQYF. The entire variable domain, with the rest obtained from reference TRBV7-3 and TRBJ2-7, is as follows: GAGVSQTPSNKVTEKGKYVELRCDPISGHTALYWYRQSLGQGPEFLIYFQGTGAADDSGLPNDRFFAVRPEGSVSTLKIQRTERGDSAVYLCASSPKGAPHEQYFGPGTRLTVT.

The V and J genes are TRBV11-2 and TRBJ2-5; D may be TRBD2 (7 bases). Trimming took 5 bases from V and 2 from J, leaving 18 bases between them. This CDR3 has 16 residues. Germline values: CDR1 SGHAT, CDR2 FQNNGV. CDR3 DNA sequence: TGTGCCAGCAGCCTTTTGGGGGGGCGGGGGCAAGAGACCCAGTACTTC. Translated: CASSLLGGRGQETQYF.

The genes are TRBV2 and TRBJ2-1, with TRBD2 identical over 7 bases. The CDR3 consists of 16 residues. CDR1 and CDR2 from the germline V gene are SNHLY and FYNNEI. The trim removed 6 bases at V and 0 bases at J, leaving 8 bases unmatched. The CDR3 loop is CASRSQRGHSYNEQFF. The CDR3 nucleotides are TGTGCCAGCAGAAGCCAGCGGGGTCACTCCTACAATGAGCAGTTCTTC.

The chain has TRBV5-1 and TRBJ1-2; D call uncertain. Germline-derived CDR1 and CDR2 are SGHRS and YFSETQ. V was pared by 0 bases and J by 0 bases, with 6 bases between. The CDR3 is 14 residues long. DNA for the CDR3: TGCGCCAGCAGCTTGGACTTTACTAACTATGGCTACACCTTC. As protein: CASSLDFTNYGYTF.

The V call is TRBV13, the J call TRBJ1-5, with TRBD1 matching over 7 bases. From germline, CDR1 is PRHDT and CDR2 FYEKMQ (reference sequence). The V and J ends lost 6 bases and 2 bases, in that order; junction bases with no gene match: 7. This CDR3 is 15 amino acids long. CDR3 sequence reads: CASSQQGQGNQPQHF. The CDR3 region has the DNA TGTGCCAGCAGTCAACAGGGGCAAGGCAATCAGCCCCAGCATTTT. Using reference TRBV13 and TRBJ1-5 for the parts outside the CDR3, the full variable domain is AAGVIQSPRHLIKEKRETATLKCYPIPRHDTVYWYQQGPGQDPQFLISFYEKMQSDKGSIPDRFSAQQFSDYHSELNMSSLELGDSALYFCASSQQGQGNQPQHFGDGTRLSIL.

The V and J genes are TRBV10-3 and TRBJ2-5; tentatively, D is TRBD1 (5 bases). The length of the CDR3 is 15 residues. The V end was cut by 0 bases, the J end by 5 bases, with 13 bases between. In germline, CDR1 is ENHRY, CDR2 SYGVKD. Written as DNA, the CDR3 is TGTGCCATCAGTGAGTCGGCAGGGCAAGGGGAGACCCAGTACTTC. It yields the protein CAISESAGQGETQYF.

The V call is TRBV30, the J call TRBJ1-6; D is uncertain. Germline CDR1 is GTSNPN and CDR2 is SVGIG (reference sequence). The CDR3 has 15 amino acids. V was trimmed by 0 bases and J by 8 bases, leaving 14 bases between them. The CDR3, as DNA: TGTGCCTGGAGTGTACAGAGCTTTCAGGATTCACCCCTCCACTTT. It encodes CAWSVQSFQDSPLHF.

The V call is TRBV7-9, the J call TRBJ2-6; D might be TRBD2 (5 bases). This CDR3 is 17 amino acids long. Looked up from germline, CDR1 is SEHNR and CDR2 is FQNEAQ (reference sequence). The germline V and J ends were trimmed by 4 bases and 6 bases, with 19 bases remaining between them. The CDR3 DNA is TGTGCCAGCAGCTCTACCGGACTCTCCTGGGTGGCCAACGTCCTGACTTTC. Protein product: CASSSTGLSWVANVLTF.

The chain couples TRBV27 to TRBJ1-1, with no clear D. V was shortened by 2 bases and J by 1 base, with 5 bases between the two germline ends. CDR1 is MNHEY and CDR2 is SMNVEV in the germline V gene (reference sequence). The CDR3 contains 13 residues. CDR3 residues: CASSLRENTEAFF. The CDR3 DNA reads as TGTGCCAGCAGTTTACGGGAGAACACTGAAGCTTTCTTT.

This clone was counted between two and nine times. V gene TRBV6-5 combines with J gene TRBJ1-1; weak D call: TRBD1 (5 bases). V was clipped by 0 bases and J by 6 bases, with 14 bases between them. The length of the CDR3 is 15 residues. Germline V gene lookup returns CDR1 MNHEY and CDR2 SVGAGI. Written as DNA, the CDR3 is TGTGCCAGCAGTTACTCGGGTAGGGGAGGCTCTGAAGCTTTCTTT. This gives the protein CASSYSGRGGSEAFF.

The chain has TRBV6-6 and TRBJ1-2; D gene ambiguous. Germline V gene lookup returns CDR1 MNHNY and CDR2 SVGAGI (reference sequence). Between the trimmed V and J ends, which lost 5 bases and 6 bases, there was a span of 22 bases. There are 16 residues in the CDR3. Here the CDR3 reads CASSRYGSSYADGYTF. The CDR3 coding sequence is TGTGCCAGCAGTCGATACGGGAGCTCCTATGCAGATGGCTACACCTTC.

This chain uses TRBV29-1 with TRBJ1-1, with unresolved D. This CDR3 region has 14 residues. V lost 4 bases and J lost 5, with 17 bases in between. Per the germline V gene, CDR1 is SQVTM and CDR2 is ANQGSEA. The CDR3 is CSVVGLSALTEAFF. The CDR3 DNA is TGCAGCGTTGTCGGACTCTCGGCCTTAACTGAAGCTTTCTTT. The variable domain in full, with the rest retrieved from reference TRBV29-1 and TRBJ1-1, is SAVISQKPSRDICQRGTSLTIQCQVDSQVTMMFWYRQQPGQSLTLIATANQGSEATYESGFVIDKFPISRPNLTFSTLTVSNMSPEDSSIYLCSVVGLSALTEAFFGQGTRLTVV.

The chain has TRBV5-6 and TRBJ2-3; possibly TRBD1 for D (6 bases). Germline V gene data show CDR1 as SGHDT and CDR2 as YYEEEE. Trimming shortened V by 4 bases and J by 6 bases, and 24 bases separated the two germline ends. CDR3 size: 17 residues. The CDR3 spells CASSRAYGTPVFDTQYF. The CDR3 DNA reads TGTGCCAGCAGCAGAGCATATGGGACACCTGTGTTTGATACGCAGTATTTT.

This rearrangement joins TRBV3-1 (or the pseudogene TRBV3-2) to TRBJ2-1; D is perhaps TRBD1 (6 bases). Trimming pared 5 bases from V and 8 bases from J, leaving 10 bases between. The length of the CDR3 is 12 residues. CDR1 is LGHDT, CDR2 YNNKEL, per germline (reference sequence). The CDR3 protein is CASSSRGDEQFF. DNA for the CDR3: TGTGCCAGCAGCTCCAGGGGTGATGAGCAGTTCTTC.

The chain couples TRBV11-3 to TRBJ1-2, with 9 bases lining up with TRBD1. CDR1 SGHNT and CDR2 YENEEA come from the germline V gene. J was trimmed by 1 base and V by 3 bases; bases with no gene match: 9. This CDR3 has 17 residues. The CDR3 DNA reads TGTGCCAGCAGCTTGACAGGGGGGCCCTCTTTTAACTATGGCTACACCTTC. This codes for CASSLTGGPSFNYGYTF. Drawing the rest from reference TRBV11-3 and TRBJ1-2, the complete variable domain is EAGVVQSPRYKIIEKKQPVAFWCNPISGHNTLYWYLQNLGQGPELLIRYENEEAVDDSQLPKDRFSAERLKGVDSTLKIQPAELGDSAVYLCASSLTGGPSFNYGYTFGSGTRLTVV.

The genes are TRBV19 and TRBJ1-2, with TRBD1 as a possible D gene (5 bases). CDR3 length: 16 residues. Germline V gives CDR1 LNHDA, CDR2 SQIVND (reference sequence). The V and J ends lost 6 bases and 4 bases respectively, with 21 bases between them. CDR3: CASSPERTGLPYGYTF. The CDR3 nucleotides are TGTGCCAGTAGCCCCGAGAGGACGGGACTGCCCTATGGCTACACCTTC.

Only one count was recorded for this clone. The chain carries TRBV9 and TRBJ2-7; TRBD2 aligns across 7 bases. The V and J ends lost 3 bases and 0 bases, in that order; junction bases with no gene match: 6. The CDR3 totals 15 residues. The V gene's germline CDR1 is SGDLS and CDR2 YYNGEE. The CDR3 sequence: CASSAAAGPSYEQYF. The CDR3 bases are TGTGCCAGCAGCGCAGCAGCGGGGCCCTCCTACGAGCAGTACTTC.